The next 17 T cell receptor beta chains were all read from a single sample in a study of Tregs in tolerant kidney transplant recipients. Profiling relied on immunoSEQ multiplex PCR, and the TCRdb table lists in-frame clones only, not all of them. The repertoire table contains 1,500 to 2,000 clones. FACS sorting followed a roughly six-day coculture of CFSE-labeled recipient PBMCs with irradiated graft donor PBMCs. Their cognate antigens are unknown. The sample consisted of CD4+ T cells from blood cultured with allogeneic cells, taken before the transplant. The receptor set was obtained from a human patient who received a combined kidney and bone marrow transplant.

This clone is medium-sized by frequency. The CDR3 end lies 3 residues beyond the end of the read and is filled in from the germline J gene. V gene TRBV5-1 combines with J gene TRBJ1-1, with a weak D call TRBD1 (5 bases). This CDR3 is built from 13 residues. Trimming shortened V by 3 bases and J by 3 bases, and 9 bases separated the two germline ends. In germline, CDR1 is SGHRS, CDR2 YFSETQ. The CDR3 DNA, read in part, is TGCGCCAGCAGCTCTCAGGGTTACACTGAA. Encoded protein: CASSSQGYTE. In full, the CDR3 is CASSSQGYTEAFF. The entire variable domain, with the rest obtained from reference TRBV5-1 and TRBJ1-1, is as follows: KAGVTQTPRYLIKTRGQQVTLSCSPISGHRSVSWYQQTPGQGLQFLFEYFSETQRNKGNFPGRFSGRQFSNSRSEMNVSTLELGDSALYLCASSSQGYTEAFFGQGTRLTVV.

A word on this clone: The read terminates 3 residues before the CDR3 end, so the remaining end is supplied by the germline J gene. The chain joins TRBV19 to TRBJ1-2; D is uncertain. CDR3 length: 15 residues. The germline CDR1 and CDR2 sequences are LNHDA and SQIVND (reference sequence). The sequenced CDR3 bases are TGTGCCAGTAGTATAGGCCTAGCGGGCATCTACGAC. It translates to CASSIGLAGIYD. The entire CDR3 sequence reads CASSIGLAGIYDYTF.

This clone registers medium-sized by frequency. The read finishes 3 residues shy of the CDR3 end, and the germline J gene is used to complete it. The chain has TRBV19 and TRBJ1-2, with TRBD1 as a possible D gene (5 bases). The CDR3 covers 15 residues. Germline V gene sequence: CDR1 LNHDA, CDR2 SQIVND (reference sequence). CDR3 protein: CASSVGRGVGRGYTF. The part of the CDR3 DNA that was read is TGTGCCAGTAGTGTAGGACGGGGGGTTGGTAGAGGC.

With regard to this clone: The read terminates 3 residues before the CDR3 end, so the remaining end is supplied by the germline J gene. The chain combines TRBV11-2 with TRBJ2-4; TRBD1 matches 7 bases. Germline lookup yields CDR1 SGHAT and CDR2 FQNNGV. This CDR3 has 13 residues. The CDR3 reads CASSSDRNYGQYF. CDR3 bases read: TGTGCCAGCAGCTCGGACAGGAACTATGGT.

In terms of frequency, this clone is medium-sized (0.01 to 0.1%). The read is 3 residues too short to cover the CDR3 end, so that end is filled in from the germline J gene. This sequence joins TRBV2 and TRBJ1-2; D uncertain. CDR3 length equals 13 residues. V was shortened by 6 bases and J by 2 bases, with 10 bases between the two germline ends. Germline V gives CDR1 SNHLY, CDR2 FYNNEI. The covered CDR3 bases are TGTGCCAGCAGCGTAGGGCAAAACTATGGC. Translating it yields CASSVGQNYG. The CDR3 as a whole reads CASSVGQNYGYTF.

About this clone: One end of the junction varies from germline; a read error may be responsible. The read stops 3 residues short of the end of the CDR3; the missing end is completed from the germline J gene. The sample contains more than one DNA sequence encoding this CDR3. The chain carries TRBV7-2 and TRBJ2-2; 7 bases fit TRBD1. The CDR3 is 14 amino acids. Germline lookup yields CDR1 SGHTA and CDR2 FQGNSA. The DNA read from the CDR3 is TGCGCCAGCAGCCTGGGACAGAGGAATGAAAAG. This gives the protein CASSLGQRNEK. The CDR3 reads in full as CASSLGQRNEKLFF. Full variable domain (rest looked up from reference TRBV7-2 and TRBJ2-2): GAGVSQSPSNKVTEKGKDVELRCDPISGHTALYWYRQSLGQGLEFLIYFQGNSAPDKSGLPSDRFSAERTGGSVSTLTIQRTQQEDSAVYLCASSLGQRNEKLFFGEGSRLTVL.

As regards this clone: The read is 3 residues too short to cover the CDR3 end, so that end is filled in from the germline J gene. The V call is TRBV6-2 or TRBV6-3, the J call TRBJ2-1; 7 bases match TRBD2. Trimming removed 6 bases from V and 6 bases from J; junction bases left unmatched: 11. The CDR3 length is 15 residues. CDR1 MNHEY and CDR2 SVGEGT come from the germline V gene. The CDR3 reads CASSLPGGSGNEQFF. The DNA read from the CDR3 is TGTGCCAGCAGCCTCCCAGGCGGGAGCGGCAATGAG.

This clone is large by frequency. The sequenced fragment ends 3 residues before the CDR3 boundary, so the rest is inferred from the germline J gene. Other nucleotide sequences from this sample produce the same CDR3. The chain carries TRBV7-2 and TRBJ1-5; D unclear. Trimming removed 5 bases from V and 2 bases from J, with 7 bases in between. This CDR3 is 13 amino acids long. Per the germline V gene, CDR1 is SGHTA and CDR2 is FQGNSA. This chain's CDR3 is CASSTRGNQPQHF. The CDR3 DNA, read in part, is TGTGCCAGCAGCACACGAGGCAATCAGCCC. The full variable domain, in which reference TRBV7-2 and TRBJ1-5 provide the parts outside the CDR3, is GAGVSQSPSNKVTEKGKDVELRCDPISGHTALYWYRQSLGQGLEFLIYFQGNSAPDKSGLPSDRFSAERTGGSVSTLTIQRTQQEDSAVYLCASSTRGNQPQHFGDGTRLSIL.

The CDR3 protein is CASSERQYMNTEAFF. The covered CDR3 bases are TGTGCCAGTAGCGAACGACAGTACATGAACACTGAA. The gene calls are TRBV19 and TRBJ1-1; D may be TRBD1 (5 bases). From the germline J gene comes the end of the CDR3, since the read stops 3 residues before it. This CDR3 region has 15 residues. The V end was cut by 6 bases, the J end by 0 bases, with 14 bases between. Germline V gene data show CDR1 as LNHDA and CDR2 as SQIVND (reference sequence).

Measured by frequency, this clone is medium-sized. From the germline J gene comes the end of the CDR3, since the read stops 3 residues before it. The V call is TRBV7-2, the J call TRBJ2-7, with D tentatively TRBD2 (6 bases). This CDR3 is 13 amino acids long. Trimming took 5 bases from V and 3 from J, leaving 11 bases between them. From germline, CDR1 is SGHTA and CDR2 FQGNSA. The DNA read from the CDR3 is TGTGCCAGCAGCGTGACTAGTATCTACGAG. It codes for CASSVTSIYE. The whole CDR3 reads CASSVTSIYEQYF.

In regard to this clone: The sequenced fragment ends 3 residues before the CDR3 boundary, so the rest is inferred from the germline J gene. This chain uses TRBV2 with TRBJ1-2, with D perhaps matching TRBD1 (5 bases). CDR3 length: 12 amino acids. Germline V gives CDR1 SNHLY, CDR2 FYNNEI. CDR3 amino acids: CASTSGGWDYTF. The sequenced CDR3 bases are TGTGCCAGCACTAGCGGGGGGTGGGAC.

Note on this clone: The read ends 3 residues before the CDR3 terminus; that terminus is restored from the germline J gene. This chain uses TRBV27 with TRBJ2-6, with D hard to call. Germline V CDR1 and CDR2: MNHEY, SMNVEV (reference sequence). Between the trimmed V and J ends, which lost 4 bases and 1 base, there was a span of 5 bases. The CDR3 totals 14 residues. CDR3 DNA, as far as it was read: TGTGCCAGCAGTTCAGGTTCTGGGGCCAACGTC. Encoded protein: CASSSGSGANV. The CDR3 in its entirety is CASSSGSGANVLTF.

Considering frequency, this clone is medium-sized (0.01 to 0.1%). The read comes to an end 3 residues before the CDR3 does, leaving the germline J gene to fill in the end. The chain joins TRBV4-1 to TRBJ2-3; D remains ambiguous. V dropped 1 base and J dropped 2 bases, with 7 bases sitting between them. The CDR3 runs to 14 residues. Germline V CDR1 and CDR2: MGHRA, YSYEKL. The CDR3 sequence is CASSQGLSTDTQYF. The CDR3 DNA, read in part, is TGCGCCAGCAGCCAAGGGCTGTCCACAGATACG.

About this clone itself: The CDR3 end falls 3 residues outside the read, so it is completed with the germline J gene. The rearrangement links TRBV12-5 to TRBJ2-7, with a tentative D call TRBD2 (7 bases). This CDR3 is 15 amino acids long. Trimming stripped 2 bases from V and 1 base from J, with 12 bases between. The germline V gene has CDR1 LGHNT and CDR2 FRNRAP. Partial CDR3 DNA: TGTGCTAGTGGTTTGCCTCGGGGGGCTTCCTACGAG. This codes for CASGLPRGASYE. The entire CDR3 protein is CASGLPRGASYEQYF. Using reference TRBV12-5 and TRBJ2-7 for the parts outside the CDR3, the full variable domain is DARVTQTPRHKVTEMGQEVTMRCQPILGHNTVFWYRQTMMQGLELLAYFRNRAPLDDSGMPKDRFSAEMPDATLATLKIQPSEPRDSAVYFCASGLPRGASYEQYFGPGTRLTVT.

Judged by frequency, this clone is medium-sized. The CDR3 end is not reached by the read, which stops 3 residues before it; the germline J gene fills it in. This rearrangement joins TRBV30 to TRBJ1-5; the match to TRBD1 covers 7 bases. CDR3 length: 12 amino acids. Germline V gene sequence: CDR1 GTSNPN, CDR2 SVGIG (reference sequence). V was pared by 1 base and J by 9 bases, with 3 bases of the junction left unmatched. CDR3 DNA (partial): TGTGCCTGGAGTGAGGGGGCCGGGCCC. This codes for CAWSEGAGP. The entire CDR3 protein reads CAWSEGAGPQHF.

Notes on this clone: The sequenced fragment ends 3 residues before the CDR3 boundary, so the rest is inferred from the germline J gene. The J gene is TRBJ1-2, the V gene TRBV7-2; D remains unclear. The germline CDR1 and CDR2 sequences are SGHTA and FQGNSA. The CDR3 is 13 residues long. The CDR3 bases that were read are TGTGCCAGCAGCTTAGGGTGGAAGGGTGAC. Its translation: CASSLGWKGD. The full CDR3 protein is CASSLGWKGDYTF.

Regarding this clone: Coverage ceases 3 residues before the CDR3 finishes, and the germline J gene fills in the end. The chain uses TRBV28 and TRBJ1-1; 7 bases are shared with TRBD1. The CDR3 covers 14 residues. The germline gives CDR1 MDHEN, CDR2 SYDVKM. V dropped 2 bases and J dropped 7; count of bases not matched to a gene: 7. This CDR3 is CASSLVKGTDEAFF. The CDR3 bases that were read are TGTGCCAGCAGTTTAGTCAAGGGGACAGATGAA. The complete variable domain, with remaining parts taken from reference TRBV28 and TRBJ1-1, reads DVKVTQSSRYLVKRTGEKVFLECVQDMDHENMFWYRQDPGLGLRLIYFSYDVKMKEKGDIPEGYSVSREKKERFSLILESASTNQTSMYLCASSLVKGTDEAFFGQGTRLTVV.